The 32 T cell receptor beta chains presented below share a single source sample, sequenced in a study of cytomegalovirus exposure and HLA in healthy donors (TCRdb year 2017). Library method: the immunoSEQ multiplex PCR assay. For the multiplex PCR, a mixture combining 60 forward primers for TCR Vbeta segments and 13 reverse primers for TCR Jbeta segments was used. As stored in TCRdb, this immuneACCESS dataset retains in-frame rearrangements with V and J assigned. A fraction of the clones does not appear; measured against another copy, unresolved V genes explain less than half of the discrepancy, and the remainder lacks a known reason. This sample lists about 130,000 clones; around 80% were detected once. The ten largest clones take up 0.95% to 1.5% of the sample. Sequencing was carried out using PBMCs. The receptors were gathered from a female donor in good health and CMV-seronegative.

The chain combines TRBV5-6 with TRBJ2-5, with D possibly matching TRBD2 (6 bases). Germline loops: CDR1 SGHDT, CDR2 YYEEEE. This CDR3 region has 16 residues. V was trimmed by 4 bases and J by 1 base, leaving 17 bases between them. CDR3 in DNA: TGTGCCAGCAGCATTCAGGGAGGTTTGGGCCAAGAGACCCAGTACTTC. Translated, it gives CASSIQGGLGQETQYF.

This clone was seen only a few times. The V gene is TRBV7-6, the J gene TRBJ1-4; TRBD1 matches 10 bases. CDR1 SGHVS and CDR2 FNYEAQ come from the germline V gene. The CDR3 contains 15 residues. Losses at the gene ends were 6 bases for V and 2 bases for J; bases not matched to a gene: 3. The CDR3 here is CASSRGQGTNEKLFF. The CDR3 DNA sequence: TGTGCCAGCAGTCGGGGACAGGGGACTAATGAAAAACTGTTTTTT.

Turning to this clone: Sequence at one end of the junction differs from germline and may be a read error. This chain uses TRBV9 with TRBJ2-4; 16 bases are shared with TRBD2. CDR3 size: 18 residues. Germline assignment: CDR1 SGDLS and CDR2 YYNGEE. CDR3: CASSGGLAGGVAKNSQYF. As DNA, the CDR3 is TGTGCCAGCAGCGGGGGACTAGCGGGAGGGGTAGCCAAAAACAGTCAGTACTTC.

The chain recombines TRBV28 with TRBJ1-1, with a possible D match to TRBD1 (6 bases). Trimming removed 0 bases from V and 5 bases from J, with 31 bases in between. CDR3 length equals 21 residues. Germline V lookup: CDR1 MDHEN, CDR2 SYDVKM. CDR3 sequence reads: CASSLWGLAATRGAGGTEAFF. CDR3 nucleotides: TGTGCCAGCAGTTTATGGGGACTCGCGGCCACCCGGGGGGCGGGGGGGACTGAAGCTTTCTTT.

This clone was seen just once. The chain is built from TRBV2 and TRBJ1-1; a possible D gene is TRBD1 (5 bases). The germline CDR1 and CDR2 sequences are SNHLY and FYNNEI. The germline V and J ends were trimmed by 6 bases and 11 bases, with 16 bases remaining between them. This CDR3 comprises 12 residues. The CDR3 here is CASSSLRAEAFF. CDR3 DNA: TGTGCCAGCAGCTCACTCAGGGCGGAGGCTTTCTTT.

This clone was seen a single time. This chain connects TRBV6-1 to TRBJ1-1, with TRBD1 matching over 9 bases. The J segment lost 4 bases and the V segment lost 5 bases, leaving 8 bases of the junction unmatched. There are 15 residues in the CDR3. CDR1 is MNHNS, CDR2 SASEGT, per germline. The CDR3: CASSWDRALGTEAFF. CDR3 nucleotide sequence: TGTGCCAGCAGTTGGGACAGGGCGTTAGGCACTGAAGCTTTCTTT.

Note on this clone: Relative to the germline gene, one junction end is altered; a read error may explain this. The chain is built from TRBV7-9 and TRBJ1-5; TRBD1 is a possible D gene (5 bases). Per the germline V gene, CDR1 is SEHNR and CDR2 is FQNEAQ (reference sequence). The CDR3 covers 11 residues. In DNA form, the CDR3 reads TGTTCCAGCAGCGGGGGGGGGCCCCAGCATTTT. Its translation: CSSSGGGPQHF.

The CDR3 region is CASSSGRPLEKLFF. CDR3 coding DNA: TGTGCCAGCAGCTCAGGGAGGCCCTTAGAAAAACTGTTTTTT. The chain links TRBV11-2 to TRBJ1-4, with D perhaps TRBD1 (5 bases). Germline V CDR1 and CDR2: SGHAT, FQNNGV. CDR3 length: 14 amino acids. With 4 bases removed from V and 8 bases from J, the gap between germline ends came to 14 bases. Together with reference TRBV11-2 and TRBJ1-4, the CDR3 gives the full variable domain: EAGVAQSPRYKIIEKRQSVAFWCNPISGHATLYWYQQILGQGPKLLIQFQNNGVVDDSQLPKDRFSAERLKGVDSTLKIQPAKLEDSAVYLCASSSGRPLEKLFFGSGTQLSVL.

The chain couples TRBV19 to TRBJ1-5; weak D call: TRBD1 (5 bases). Per germline, CDR1 LNHDA and CDR2 SQIVND (reference sequence). This CDR3 has 15 amino acids. V lost 8 bases and J 7 bases, leaving 21 bases between the germline ends. CDR3 nucleotides: TGTGCCAGTTCCGTTTTTGGCAGGGTGGGGCAGCCCCAGCATTTT. This codes for CASSVFGRVGQPQHF.

Concerning this clone itself: At one end, the junction sequence differs from germline, possibly due to a read error. The chain has TRBV10-3 and TRBJ2-6; TRBD1 matches at 10 bases. The CDR3 contains 16 residues. Germline loops: CDR1 ENHRY, CDR2 SYGVKD. The CDR3 DNA sequence: TGTGCCAACAGTCCCGGGACAGGGGCTGGGGCCAACGTCCTGACTTTC. It encodes CANSPGTGAGANVLTF.

The chain joins TRBV5-8 to TRBJ2-7, with D perhaps matching TRBD2 (5 bases). From germline, CDR1 is SGHTS and CDR2 YDEGEE. The length of the CDR3 is 15 residues. V shed 4 bases and J shed 3 bases, with 17 bases lying between them. The CDR3 loop is CASSGWRPENYEQYF. The CDR3 nucleotides read TGTGCCAGCAGCGGCTGGAGGCCAGAAAACTACGAGCAGTACTTC.

The chain joins TRBV19 to TRBJ1-4; D is undetermined. The CDR3 runs to 15 residues. With 8 bases removed from V and 1 base from J, the gap between germline ends came to 14 bases. The V gene's germline CDR1 is LNHDA and CDR2 SQIVND (reference sequence). CDR3 coding DNA: TGTGCCAGTCTGGAGCCGTTTGGAACTAATGAAAAACTGTTTTTT. Encoded protein: CASLEPFGTNEKLFF.

The chain employs TRBV6-4 and TRBJ2-5, with TRBD2 matching over 9 bases. The CDR3 totals 16 residues. The V gene end was trimmed by 6 bases and the J gene end by 2 bases; junction bases not matched to a gene: 10. Looked up from germline, CDR1 is MRHNA and CDR2 is SNTAGT. The CDR3 region has the DNA TGTGCCAGCAGCTTAGAGACTAGCGGTGCACAAGAGACCCAGTACTTC. Protein sequence: CASSLETSGAQETQYF.

This clone was seen a handful of times. V and J are TRBV10-2 and TRBJ1-2; D might be TRBD1 (5 bases). CDR1 WSHSY and CDR2 SAAADI come from the germline V gene. V lost 0 bases and J lost 2, with 13 bases in between. CDR3 length: 16 residues. CDR3 sequence reads: CASSESKGPGNYGYTF. In nucleotides, the CDR3 is TGCGCCAGCAGTGAGTCTAAGGGGCCCGGGAACTATGGCTACACCTTC.

The chain carries TRBV2 and TRBJ2-7; D is undetermined. CDR1 SNHLY and CDR2 FYNNEI come from the germline V gene. The CDR3 consists of 13 residues. Trimming took 0 bases from V and 5 from J, leaving 8 bases between them. CDR3 region: CASSEALLNEQYF. As DNA, the CDR3 is TGTGCCAGCAGTGAAGCGCTTCTAAACGAGCAGTACTTC.

The rearrangement links TRBV11-2 to TRBJ2-5, with a tentative D call TRBD2 (6 bases). Trimming left V 5 bases short and J 4 bases short, with 23 bases between. CDR3 length: 17 residues. CDR1 SGHAT and CDR2 FQNNGV come from the germline V gene. The CDR3 here is CASSAYLLAVPLETQYF. DNA for the CDR3: TGTGCCAGCAGCGCATACCTATTAGCGGTCCCGCTAGAGACCCAGTACTTC.

The rearrangement joins TRBV2 to TRBJ1-1; D gene uncertain. CDR1 is SNHLY and CDR2 is FYNNEI in the germline V gene. V was clipped by 7 bases and J by 6 bases, with 15 bases between them. The CDR3 sequence is 13 residues long. The CDR3 protein is CASKLESVSEAFF. The DNA for the CDR3 is TGTGCCAGCAAGTTGGAGTCGGTTTCTGAAGCTTTCTTT.

A word on this clone: The junction departs from germline at one end; a sequencing error may be responsible. The chain links TRBV5-6 to TRBJ2-4; D might be TRBD2 (6 bases). Germline CDR1 is SGHDT and CDR2 is YYEEEE. There are 18 residues in the CDR3. CDR3 nucleotides: TGTGCCAGCAGCTTGGGGGGGGTCTACCTCGGGTCCAAAAACAGTCAGTACTTC. Its protein product is CASSLGGVYLGSKNSQYF.

The chain employs TRBV12-5 and TRBJ2-7, with 12 bases identical to TRBD1. The germline gives CDR1 LGHNT, CDR2 FRNRAP. The length of the CDR3 is 18 residues. V lost 7 bases and J lost 7; bases outside the gene matches: 20. In DNA form, the CDR3 reads TGTGCTAGTGCCACCCGAAAAGGCCCGGGACAGGGGGCAGATGAGCAGTACTTC. This codes for CASATRKGPGQGADEQYF.

The chain employs TRBV18 and TRBJ1-2, with 8 bases that match TRBD1. The CDR3 runs to 13 residues. Per the germline V gene, CDR1 is KGHSH and CDR2 is LQKENI. Trimming removed 5 bases from V and 3 bases from J; junction bases left unmatched: 2. DNA of the CDR3: TGTGCCAGCTCAAAACAGGGGGACTATGGCTACACCTTC. This sequence encodes CASSKQGDYGYTF.

The chain employs TRBV18 and TRBJ2-5; no definite D call. CDR1 and CDR2 (germline): KGHSH, LQKENI. The CDR3 is made up of 13 amino acids. Trimming pared 3 bases from V and 2 bases from J, leaving 7 bases between. CDR3 sequence (DNA): TGTGCCAGCTCACCTCAAACTCAAGAGACCCAGTACTTC. It is translated as CASSPQTQETQYF.

The chain recombines TRBV7-7 with TRBJ2-1; 8 nucleotides match TRBD2. CDR1 is SSHAT, CDR2 FNYEAQ, per germline (reference sequence). V lost 5 bases to trimming and J lost 6 bases; unmatched junction nucleotides: 3. The CDR3 consists of 13 residues. CDR3 bases: TGTGCCAGCAGCCTTCGGGGGGGCAATGAGCAGTTCTTC. Its protein product is CASSLRGGNEQFF. Combining the CDR3 with reference TRBV7-7 and TRBJ2-1 gives the whole variable domain GAGVSQSPRYKVTKRGQDVTLRCDPISSHATLYWYQQALGQGPEFLTYFNYEAQPDKSGLPSDRFSAERPEGSISTLTIQRTEQRDSAMYRCASSLRGGNEQFFGPGTRLTVL.

This clone was seen a handful of times. The genes are TRBV12-5 and TRBJ1-3, with 8 positions matching TRBD1. After removal of 1 base from V and 0 bases from J, the junction contained 17 bases not matched to a gene. The CDR3 covers 21 residues. Germline V CDR1 and CDR2: LGHNT, FRNRAP. CDR3: CASGLGLRGLITTSSGNTIYF. DNA of the CDR3: TGTGCTAGTGGTTTGGGACTCAGGGGGCTAATAACCACGAGCTCTGGAAACACCATATATTTT. Full variable domain (outside the CDR3, taken from reference TRBV12-5 and TRBJ1-3): DARVTQTPRHKVTEMGQEVTMRCQPILGHNTVFWYRQTMMQGLELLAYFRNRAPLDDSGMPKDRFSAEMPDATLATLKIQPSEPRDSAVYFCASGLGLRGLITTSSGNTIYFGEGSWLTVV.

The CDR3 reads CASSEPNTGLNTEAFF. The DNA of the CDR3 is TGTGCCAGTAGCGAACCAAATACAGGGCTGAACACTGAAGCTTTCTTT. The chain carries TRBV19 and TRBJ1-1, with a tentative D call TRBD1 (6 bases). The CDR3 loop spans 16 amino acids. V was trimmed by 6 bases and J by 0 bases, leaving 17 bases between them. Per the germline V gene, CDR1 is LNHDA and CDR2 is SQIVND (reference sequence).

The chain uses TRBV28 and TRBJ1-2; D is perhaps TRBD1 (6 bases). Trimming took off 2 bases at V and 5 bases at J, with 15 bases between the two ends. Looked up from germline, CDR1 is MDHEN and CDR2 is SYDVKM. This CDR3 has 15 residues. The CDR3 reads CASSLDPGQPYGYTF. DNA of the CDR3: TGTGCCAGCAGTTTAGATCCCGGACAGCCATATGGCTACACCTTC.

In this sample, this clone turned up once. This chain connects TRBV10-3 to TRBJ1-5; D not resolved. Trimming pared 3 bases from V and 0 bases from J, leaving 15 bases between. The CDR3 extends over 17 amino acids. Germline values: CDR1 ENHRY, CDR2 SYGVKD. CDR3 coding DNA: TGTGCCATCAGTGATGATGGAGGGCGGTATAGCAATCAGCCCCAGCATTTT. Translated, it gives CAISDDGGRYSNQPQHF.

The rearrangement uses TRBV28 and TRBJ2-1; 11 positions agree with TRBD2. After removal of 2 bases from V and 3 bases from J, the junction contained 3 bases not matched to a gene. CDR3 length: 16 amino acids. Germline V gene sequence: CDR1 MDHEN, CDR2 SYDVKM. The CDR3 is CASSLPTSGGYNEQFF. CDR3 DNA sequence: TGTGCCAGCAGTTTACCTACTAGCGGGGGCTACAATGAGCAGTTCTTC.

The chain carries TRBV7-2 and TRBJ2-7; 9 nucleotides align to TRBD1. The CDR3 sequence is 14 residues long. With V trimmed by 6 bases and J by 0 bases, 3 bases remained unmatched. Germline V gene sequence: CDR1 SGHTA, CDR2 FQGNSA. The CDR3 sequence: CASSRTGDSYEQYF. CDR3 DNA sequence: TGTGCCAGCAGTCGGACAGGGGACTCCTACGAGCAGTACTTC.

The rearrangement uses TRBV4-2 and TRBJ2-5, with TRBD2 matching 12 bases. Trimming cost V 4 bases and J 5 bases; bases outside gene matches: 2. The CDR3 loop spans 14 amino acids. The germline V gene encodes CDR1 LGHNA and CDR2 YNFKEQ. The CDR3: CASSPGTSGETQYF. CDR3 DNA sequence: TGTGCCAGCAGCCCCGGGACTAGCGGGGAGACCCAGTACTTC.

The chain has TRBV5-1 and TRBJ2-1; 9 bases fit TRBD1. Trimming took 5 bases from V and 3 from J; bases not matched to a gene: 3. The CDR3 runs 14 residues. CDR1 SGHRS and CDR2 YFSETQ come from the germline V gene. CDR3 sequence: CASSRQGDYNEQFF. In nucleotides, the CDR3 is TGCGCCAGCAGTAGACAGGGGGACTACAATGAGCAGTTCTTC.

The genes are TRBV5-1 and TRBJ2-3; 9 nucleotides align to TRBD2. The CDR3 totals 16 residues. After removal of 0 bases from V and 14 bases from J, the junction contained 16 bases not matched to a gene. Germline CDR1 is SGHRS and CDR2 is YFSETQ. CDR3 sequence (DNA): TGCGCCAGCAGCTTGGAAGTTTTAGCGGGGGAGGACCCGTGGTATTTT. Translated: CASSLEVLAGEDPWYF. The full variable domain, rest sourced from reference TRBV5-1 and TRBJ2-3, is KAGVTQTPRYLIKTRGQQVTLSCSPISGHRSVSWYQQTPGQGLQFLFEYFSETQRNKGNFPGRFSGRQFSNSRSEMNVSTLELGDSALYLCASSLEVLAGEDPWYFGPGTRLTVL.

V and J are TRBV28 and TRBJ2-3, with D possibly being TRBD2 (6 bases). The germline V gene has CDR1 MDHEN and CDR2 SYDVKM. Trimming left V 8 bases short and J 8 bases short, with 23 bases between. The CDR3 runs 15 residues. The CDR3 DNA follows: TGTGCCAGCTCGTCTGGGACCGACCAAGCGGGTACGCAGTATTTT. Translation gives CASSSGTDQAGTQYF.